The 9 T cell receptor beta chains reported below all come from one sample, sequenced in a study of blood T cell repertoires in COVID-19. Repertoires were generated with immunoSEQ multiplex PCR, while TCRdb's copy carries only in-frame clones and drops some. The sample lists over 150,000 clones, roughly four fifths occurring once. What was sequenced was peripheral blood. These receptors all stem from a woman at least 80 years old with COVID-19, enrolled during active disease.

The chain carries TRBV7-2 and TRBJ2-3, with 10 bases matching TRBD2. The CDR3 has 16 residues. The germline CDR1 and CDR2 sequences are SGHTA and FQGNSA. Losses at the gene ends were 5 bases for V and 6 bases for J; bases not matched to a gene: 11. CDR3 bases: TGTGCCAGCAGCCCCTTCTTAGCGGGGGGCCCGGATACGCAGTATTTT. Its protein is CASSPFLAGGPDTQYF.

This clone came up many times. The chain combines TRBV6-1 with TRBJ1-2; the match to TRBD1 covers 8 bases. Trimming took 1 base from V and 6 from J; bases not matched to a gene: 13. The CDR3 is 17 amino acids. Germline-derived CDR1 and CDR2 are MNHNS and SASEGT. In DNA, the CDR3 is TGTGCCAGCAGTGAAGAGGCAGGGGGCAGCCCTTGGGATGGCTACACCTTC. Amino acids: CASSEEAGGSPWDGYTF.

This chain links TRBV13 with TRBJ2-5; weak D call: TRBD1 (5 bases). The CDR3 is 12 residues long. V was clipped by 1 base and J by 7 bases, with 7 bases between them. Germline V gives CDR1 PRHDT, CDR2 FYEKMQ (reference sequence). Written as DNA, the CDR3 is TGTGCCAGCAGCTTAGATCAGGGGACCCAGTACTTC. Translation: CASSLDQGTQYF.

The V and J genes are TRBV11-3 and TRBJ1-1, with TRBD1 as a possible D gene (6 bases). Germline V gene lookup returns CDR1 SGHNT and CDR2 YENEEA. This CDR3 has 13 amino acids. V was pared by 5 bases and J by 8 bases, with 15 bases between. CDR3 nucleotides: TGTGCCAGCAGCCAAAATCCCGGGACAGAAGCTTTCTTT. Its translation is CASSQNPGTEAFF.

The chain couples TRBV7-3 to TRBJ2-2; 9 bases match TRBD2. With V trimmed by 2 bases and J by 1 base, 8 bases remained unmatched. The CDR3 sequence is 18 residues long. Germline CDR1 and CDR2: SGHTA and FQGTGA. CDR3 DNA: TGTGCCAGCAGCTTAGTTGTAGCGGGGGCCGGGAACACCGGGGAGCTGTTTTTT. It yields the protein CASSLVVAGAGNTGELFF.

CDR3 region: CASSRQGNTGELFF. The CDR3 nucleotides are TGTGCCAGCAGCCGACAGGGTAACACCGGGGAGCTGTTTTTT. The chain is built from TRBV6-2 or TRBV6-3 and TRBJ2-2, with 7 bases lining up with TRBD1. The CDR3 runs 14 residues. The V segment lost 6 bases and the J segment 2 bases; nucleotides outside the gene matches: 3. Germline V gene data show CDR1 as MNHEY and CDR2 as SVGEGT.

The genes are TRBV6-6 and TRBJ1-1, with D maybe TRBD1 (6 bases). CDR3 length: 13 amino acids. Germline-derived CDR1 and CDR2 are MNHNY and SVGAGI (reference sequence). V was pared by 2 bases and J by 5 bases, with 9 bases between. CDR3 protein: CASSYEGGTEAFF. The CDR3, as DNA: TGTGCCAGCAGTTACGAAGGGGGTACTGAAGCTTTCTTT.

V is TRBV11-3 and J is TRBJ2-5; 11 nucleotides match TRBD2. This CDR3 has 16 amino acids. The junction had 5 bases not matched to a gene; V was cut back by 5 bases and J by 0 bases. In germline, CDR1 is SGHNT, CDR2 YENEEA. The CDR3 coding sequence is TGTGCCAGCAGCCGAGGGACTAGCGGTTACCAAGAGACCCAGTACTTC. It encodes CASSRGTSGYQETQYF.

This chain joins TRBV19 and TRBJ2-3, with 10 bases that match TRBD2. Germline V gene sequence: CDR1 LNHDA, CDR2 SQIVND (reference sequence). The junction had 4 bases not matched to a gene; V was cut back by 3 bases and J by 1 base. The CDR3 contains 16 residues. The CDR3 nucleotides are TGTGCCAGTAGTATGGGGGGGACTAGCGGCACAGATACGCAGTATTTT. Its protein is CASSMGGTSGTDTQYF.